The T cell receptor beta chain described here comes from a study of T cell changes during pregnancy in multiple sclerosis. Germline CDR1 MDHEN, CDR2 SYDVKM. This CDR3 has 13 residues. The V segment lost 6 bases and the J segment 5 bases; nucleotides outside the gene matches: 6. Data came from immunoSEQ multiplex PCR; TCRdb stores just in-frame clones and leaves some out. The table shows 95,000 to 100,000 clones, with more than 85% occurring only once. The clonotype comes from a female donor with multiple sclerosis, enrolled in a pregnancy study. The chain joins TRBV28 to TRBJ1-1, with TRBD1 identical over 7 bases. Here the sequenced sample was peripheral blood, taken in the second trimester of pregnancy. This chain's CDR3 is CASREPGQTEAFF. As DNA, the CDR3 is TGTGCCAGCAGGGAGCCGGGACAGACTGAAGCTTTCTTT.